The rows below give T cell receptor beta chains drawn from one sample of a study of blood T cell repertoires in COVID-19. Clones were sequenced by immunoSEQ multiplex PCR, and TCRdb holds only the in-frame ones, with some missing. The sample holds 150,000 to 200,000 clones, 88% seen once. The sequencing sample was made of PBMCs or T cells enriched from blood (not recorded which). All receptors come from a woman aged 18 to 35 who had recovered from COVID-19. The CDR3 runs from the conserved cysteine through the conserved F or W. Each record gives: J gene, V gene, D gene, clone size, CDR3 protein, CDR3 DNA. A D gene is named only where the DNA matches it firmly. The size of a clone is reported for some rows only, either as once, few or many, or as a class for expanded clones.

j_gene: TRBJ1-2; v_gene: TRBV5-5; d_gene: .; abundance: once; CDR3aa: CASSLDGGTIGSYGYTF; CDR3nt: TGTGCCAGCAGCCTGGACGGGGGAACTATTGGGAGTTATGGCTACACCTTC
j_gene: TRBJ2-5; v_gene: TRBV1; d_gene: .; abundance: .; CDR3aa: CTSSQETGEETQYF; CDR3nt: TGCACCAGCAGCCAAGAGACAGGGGAAGAGACCCAGTACTTC
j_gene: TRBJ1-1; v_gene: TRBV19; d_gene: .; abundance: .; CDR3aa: CASSSPSRLTEAFF; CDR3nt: TGTGCCAGTAGCTCGCCCTCACGACTCACTGAAGCTTTCTTT
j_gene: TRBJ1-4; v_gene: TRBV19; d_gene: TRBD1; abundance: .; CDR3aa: CASIHRGLKEKLFF; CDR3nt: TGTGCCAGTATTCACAGGGGGCTCAAGGAAAAACTGTTTTTT
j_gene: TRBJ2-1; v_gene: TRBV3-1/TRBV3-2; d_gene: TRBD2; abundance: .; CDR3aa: CASSLGTSGGGEQFF; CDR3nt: TGTGCCAGCAGCCTCGGGACTAGCGGGGGGGGAGAGCAGTTCTTC
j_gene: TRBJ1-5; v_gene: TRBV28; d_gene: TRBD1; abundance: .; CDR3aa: CASSLLTGDLRNQPQHF; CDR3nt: TGTGCCAGCAGTTTATTGACAGGGGATTTGCGCAATCAGCCCCAGCATTTT
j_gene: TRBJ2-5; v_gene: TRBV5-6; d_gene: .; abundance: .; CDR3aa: CASSSGQSQETQYF; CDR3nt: TGTGCCAGCAGCTCCGGACAGAGCCAAGAGACCCAGTACTTC
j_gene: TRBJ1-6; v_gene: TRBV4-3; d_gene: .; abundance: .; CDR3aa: CASSHTGLPLHF; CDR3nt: TGCGCCAGCAGCCACACAGGGCTACCCCTCCACTTT
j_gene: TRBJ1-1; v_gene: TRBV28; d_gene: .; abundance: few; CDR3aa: CAVRGRYTEAFF; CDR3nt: TGTGCCGTCAGGGGAAGGTACACTGAAGCTTTCTTT
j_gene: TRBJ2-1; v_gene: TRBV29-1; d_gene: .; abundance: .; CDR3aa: CSLGGTYNEQFF; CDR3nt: TGCAGCCTAGGAGGGACCTACAATGAGCAGTTCTTC
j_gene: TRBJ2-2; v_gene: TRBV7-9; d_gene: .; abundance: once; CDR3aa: CASIQPGVTGELFF; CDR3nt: TGTGCCAGCATCCAACCGGGGGTCACCGGGGAGCTGTTTTTT
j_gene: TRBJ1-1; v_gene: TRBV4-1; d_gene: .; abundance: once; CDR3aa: CASSQNGLGGTEAFF; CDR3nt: TGCGCCAGCAGCCAAAATGGGCTCGGGGGCACTGAAGCTTTCTTT
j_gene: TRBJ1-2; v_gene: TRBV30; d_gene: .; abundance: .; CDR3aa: CAWDQGLYGYTF; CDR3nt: TGTGCCTGGGATCAGGGGCTCTATGGCTACACCTTC
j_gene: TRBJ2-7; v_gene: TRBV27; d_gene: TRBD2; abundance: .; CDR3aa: CASRSGRISYEQYF; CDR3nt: TGTGCCAGCCGTAGCGGGCGGATCTCCTACGAGCAGTACTTC
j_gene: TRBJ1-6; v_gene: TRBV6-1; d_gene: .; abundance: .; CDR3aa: CASSDPLQGPPLHF; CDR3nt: TGTGCCAGCAGTGACCCCCTGCAGGGGCCACCCCTCCACTTT
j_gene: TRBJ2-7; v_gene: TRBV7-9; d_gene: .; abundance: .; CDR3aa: CASRREQGFNEQYF; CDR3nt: TGTGCCAGCAGAAGAGAACAGGGCTTTAACGAGCAGTACTTC
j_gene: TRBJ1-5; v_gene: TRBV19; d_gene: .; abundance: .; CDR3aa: CASTGTSNQPQHF; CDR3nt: TGTGCCAGCACCGGGACAAGCAATCAGCCCCAGCATTTT
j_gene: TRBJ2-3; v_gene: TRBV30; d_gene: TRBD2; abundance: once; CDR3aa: CAWSLPGLAPDTQYF; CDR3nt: TGTGCCTGGAGTCTCCCGGGACTAGCGCCAGATACGCAGTATTTT
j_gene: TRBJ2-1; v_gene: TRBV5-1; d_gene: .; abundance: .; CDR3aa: CASSLESYRGAYEQFF; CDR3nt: TGCGCCAGCAGCTTGGAGTCATATCGGGGTGCATATGAGCAGTTCTTC
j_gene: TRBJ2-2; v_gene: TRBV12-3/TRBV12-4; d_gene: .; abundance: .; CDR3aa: CASSFLYTGELFF; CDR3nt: TGTGCCAGCAGTTTCTTATACACCGGGGAGCTGTTTTTT
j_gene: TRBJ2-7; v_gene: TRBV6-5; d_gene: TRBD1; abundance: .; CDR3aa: CASTPRGQARYEQYF; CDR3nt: TGTGCCAGCACCCCGAGAGGACAGGCTCGATACGAGCAGTACTTC
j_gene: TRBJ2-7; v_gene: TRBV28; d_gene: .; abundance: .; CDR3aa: CATLDWEAYEQYF; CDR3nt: TGTGCCACCTTAGACTGGGAGGCCTACGAGCAGTACTTC
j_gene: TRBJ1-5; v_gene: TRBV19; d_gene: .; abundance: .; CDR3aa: CASTNGYGGQPQHF; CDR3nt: TGTGCCAGTACCAATGGGTACGGGGGTCAGCCCCAGCATTTT
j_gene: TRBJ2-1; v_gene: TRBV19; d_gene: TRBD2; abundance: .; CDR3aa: CASSILSGSEQFF; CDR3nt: TGTGCCAGTAGTATCCTTAGCGGGAGTGAGCAGTTCTTC
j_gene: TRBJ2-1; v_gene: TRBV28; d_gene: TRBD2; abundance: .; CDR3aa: CASSLGLAGVRNEQFF; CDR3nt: TGTGCCAGCAGTTTAGGGCTAGCGGGAGTTAGGAATGAGCAGTTCTTC
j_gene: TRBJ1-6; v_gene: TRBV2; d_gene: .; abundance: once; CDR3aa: CASSDNRDSPLHF; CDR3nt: TGTGCCAGCAGCGATAACAGGGATTCACCCCTCCACTTT
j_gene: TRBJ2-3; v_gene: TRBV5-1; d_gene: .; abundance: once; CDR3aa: CASSLDGETADTQYF; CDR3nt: TGCGCCAGCAGCTTGGACGGGGAAACCGCAGATACGCAGTATTTT
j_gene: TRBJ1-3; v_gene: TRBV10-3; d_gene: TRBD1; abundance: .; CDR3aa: CAITGGTGQNTIYF; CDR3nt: TGTGCCATCACCGGGGGGACAGGGCAAAACACCATATATTTT
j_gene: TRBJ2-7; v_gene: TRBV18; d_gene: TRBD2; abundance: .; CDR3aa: CASSPGGSYEQYF; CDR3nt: TGTGCCAGCTCACCGGGGGGGTCCTACGAGCAGTACTTC
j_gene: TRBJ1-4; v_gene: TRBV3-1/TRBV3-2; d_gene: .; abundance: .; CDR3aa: CASSQVRVTTNEKLFF; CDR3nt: TGTGCCAGCAGCCAAGTACGGGTTACAACTAATGAAAAACTGTTTTTT
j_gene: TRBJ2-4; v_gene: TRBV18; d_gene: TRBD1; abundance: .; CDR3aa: CASSPTDRGLGSKNIQYF; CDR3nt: TGTGCCAGCTCACCGACTGACAGGGGTCTTGGTTCCAAAAACATTCAGTACTTC
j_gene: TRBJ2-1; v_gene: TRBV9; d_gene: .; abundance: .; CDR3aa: CASSVMGDSSNEQFF; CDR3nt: TGTGCCAGCAGCGTGATGGGAGATTCGAGCAATGAGCAGTTCTTC
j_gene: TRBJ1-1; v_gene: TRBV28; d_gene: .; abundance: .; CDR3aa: CASSLRGSGTEAFF; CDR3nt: TGTGCCAGCAGTTTGAGGGGGAGTGGCACTGAAGCTTTCTTT
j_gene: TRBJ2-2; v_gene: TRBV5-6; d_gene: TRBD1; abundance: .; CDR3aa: CASSGTGGPGELFF; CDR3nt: TGTGCCAGCAGCGGAACAGGGGGGCCCGGGGAGCTGTTTTTT
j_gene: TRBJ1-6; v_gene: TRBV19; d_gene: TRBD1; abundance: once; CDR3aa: CASTGGTGYNSPLHF; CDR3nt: TGTGCCAGTACCGGAGGGACAGGGTACAATTCACCCCTCCACTTT
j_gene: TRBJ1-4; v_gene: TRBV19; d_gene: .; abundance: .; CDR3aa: CASSIESGVGEKLFF; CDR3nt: TGTGCCAGTAGTATAGAATCGGGGGTCGGAGAAAAACTGTTTTTT
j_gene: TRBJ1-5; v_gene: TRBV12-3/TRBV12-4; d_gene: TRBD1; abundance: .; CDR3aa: CASSRQGGQPQHF; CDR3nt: TGTGCCAGCAGCCGACAGGGTGGGCAGCCCCAGCATTTT
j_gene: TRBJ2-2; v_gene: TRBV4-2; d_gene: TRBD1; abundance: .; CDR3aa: CASSQDLSRGLDTGELFF; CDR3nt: TGTGCCAGCAGCCAAGATCTGTCGAGGGGGCTAGACACCGGGGAGCTGTTTTTT
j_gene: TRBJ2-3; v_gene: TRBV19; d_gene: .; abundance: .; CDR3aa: CASSMFGGSTDTQYF; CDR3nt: TGTGCCAGTAGTATGTTTGGCGGGAGCACAGATACGCAGTATTTT
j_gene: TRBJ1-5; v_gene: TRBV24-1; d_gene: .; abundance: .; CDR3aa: CATSQTGSQPQHF; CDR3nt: TGTGCCACCAGCCAAACAGGGAGTCAGCCCCAGCATTTT
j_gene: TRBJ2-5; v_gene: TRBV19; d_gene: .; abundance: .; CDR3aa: CASGRTGQETQYF; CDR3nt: TGTGCCAGTGGGAGGACTGGGCAAGAGACCCAGTACTTC
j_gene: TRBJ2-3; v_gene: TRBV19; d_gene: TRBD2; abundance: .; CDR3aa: CASSHLAGTDTQYF; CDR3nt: TGTGCCAGTAGTCACCTAGCGGGAACAGATACGCAGTATTTT
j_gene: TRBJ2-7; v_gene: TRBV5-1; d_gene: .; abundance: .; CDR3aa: CASSLIGPGTYEQYF; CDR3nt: TGCGCCAGCAGCTTGATAGGGCCAGGGACCTACGAGCAGTACTTC
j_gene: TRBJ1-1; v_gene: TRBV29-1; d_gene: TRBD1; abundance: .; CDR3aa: CSATGQGANTEAFF; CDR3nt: TGCAGCGCTACCGGACAGGGGGCAAACACTGAAGCTTTCTTT
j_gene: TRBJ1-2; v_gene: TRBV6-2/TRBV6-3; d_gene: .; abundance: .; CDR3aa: CASSLPGAYYGYTF; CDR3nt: TGTGCCAGCAGTTTACCTGGGGCCTACTATGGCTACACCTTC
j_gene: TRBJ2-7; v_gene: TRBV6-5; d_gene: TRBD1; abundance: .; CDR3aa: CASSYWGQAASYEQYF; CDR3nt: TGTGCCAGCAGTTACTGGGGACAGGCGGCCTCCTACGAGCAGTACTTC
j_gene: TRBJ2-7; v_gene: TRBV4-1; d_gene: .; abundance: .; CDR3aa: CASSPAGSGSYEQYF; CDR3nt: TGCGCCAGCAGCCCTGCTGGGTCCGGGTCCTACGAGCAGTACTTC
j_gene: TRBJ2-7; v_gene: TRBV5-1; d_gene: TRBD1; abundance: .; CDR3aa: CASSGGQVREQYF; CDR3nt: TGCGCCAGCAGCGGGGGACAGGTCAGAGAGCAGTACTTC
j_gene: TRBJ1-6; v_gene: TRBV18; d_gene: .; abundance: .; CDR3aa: CASSPLGGNNSPLHF; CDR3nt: TGTGCCAGCTCACCATTGGGGGGAAATAATTCACCCCTCCACTTT
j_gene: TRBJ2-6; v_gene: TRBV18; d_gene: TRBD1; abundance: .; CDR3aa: CASSPFGTGVGANVLTF; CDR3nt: TGTGCCAGCTCACCTTTTGGGACAGGGGTCGGGGCCAACGTCCTGACTTTC
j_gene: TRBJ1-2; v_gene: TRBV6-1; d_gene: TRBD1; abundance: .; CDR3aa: CASSEAGTGGIGYTF; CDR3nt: TGTGCCAGCAGTGAGGCCGGGACAGGGGGTATCGGCTACACCTTC
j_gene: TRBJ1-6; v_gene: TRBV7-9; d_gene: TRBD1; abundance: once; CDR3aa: CASSLEGGADSPLHF; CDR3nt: TGTGCCAGCAGCTTAGAAGGGGGCGCGGATTCACCCCTCCACTTT